This TCR beta chain was recovered during a study of blood T cell repertoires in COVID-19. Study details: T cells, B-cell-depleted T cells, or PBMCs provided the cDNA or gDNA that served as material.

As handled by the study authors: For nucleated cells, counts were estimated from reference gene primer amplification. This table comes from immunoSEQ multiplex PCR, and its TCRdb copy is limited to in-frame clones, with some not included. The D gene and trimming were derived from the DNA, and the V and J assignments and clone size from that table. The sample lists 250,000 to 350,000 clones, around 86% occurring once. The receptor's source is a woman aged 35 to 49 who had recovered from COVID-19. The sample comprised peripheral blood.

The CDR3 spells CASSEDGRVNGYTF. As DNA, the CDR3 is TGTGCCAGCAGTGAAGATGGCAGGGTTAATGGCTACACCTTC. The chain is built from TRBV25-1 and TRBJ1-2, with a possible D match to TRBD1 (5 bases). This CDR3 has 14 amino acids. Trimming took off 2 bases at V and 6 bases at J, with 13 bases between the two ends. Germline CDR1 and CDR2: MGHDK and SYGVNS.